Below, one TCR beta chain is given with its context. Its antigen is currently unknown. Genomic DNA acted as the template from which TCR beta VDJ combination and CDR3 sequence profiling were carried out. Using its own MiXCR run on the reads, TCRdb lists one record per CDR3 protein. Among about 190,000 distinct CDR3 sequences listed, around 65% were seen once. This sample was taken from a study of CD8+CD57+ T cells in acquired aplastic anemia. Study background: The mean DNA yield obtained from sorted CD4+ and CD8+ cells came to 3.2 ug. The study's findings and limits: There were around 28 CD8+ CDR3 sequences that occurred in both patients and controls. In CD8+ cells, Simpson's diversity showed no significant difference between patients and controls.

V shed 5 bases and J 5 bases; nucleotides not matched to a gene: 7. Germline loops: CDR1 LNHDA, CDR2 SQIVND (reference sequence). CDR3 length: 14 amino acids. The sequence derives from a human donor with severe aplastic anemia or a healthy control (not recorded which). The sample taken for sequencing was sorted CD4+, CD8+, or CD8+CD57+ T cells (not recorded which) from PBMCs. This sequence joins TRBV19 and TRBJ2-5; 8 nucleotides align to TRBD1. The CDR3 region is CASSFGQGWETQYF. The CDR3, as DNA: TGTGCCAGTAGTTTCGGACAGGGTTGGGAGACCCAGTACTTC.